This TCR beta chain was observed in a study of OX40 agonist ivuxolimab in advanced cancers. For context, the study as a whole: The costimulatory receptor OX40 (CD134) was targeted by ivuxolimab, a fully human IgG2 agonistic monoclonal antibody. Of the approximately 50 patients in dose escalation, some 19 had hepatocellular carcinoma, roughly 15 had melanoma, 9 had renal cell carcinoma and 9 had head and neck cancer. Partial responses occurred in three dose-escalation patients, of whom one had hepatocellular carcinoma and two had cutaneous melanoma. The point of sequencing TCRbeta in the periphery was to test whether ivuxolimab changed TCR sequence diversity and drove clonal T-cell expansion. The paper reports the monotherapy dose-escalation portion (N of about 51 patients) of the phase I ivuxolimab trial. Prior anti-PD-1, anti-PD-L1 or anti-CTLA-4 therapy was permitted, and checkpoint inhibitors had been received by around 39% of dose-escalation patients. Intravenous ivuxolimab was administered to patients every 2 weeks at six dose levels: 0.01, 0.1, 0.3, 1.5, 3 and 10 mg/kg. The dose-escalation cohort was around 83% male with a mean age of around 62 years, ranging from roughly 20 to 80. Paper-wide results and their limitations: On average, CD8+ T cells showed more expanded clones than CD4+ T cells after ivuxolimab. Low levels of normalized T-cell clonal expansion were also seen in some patients who did not respond. Which antigens the clonally expanded peripheral T cells were specific for was not determined. In the 0.1-3.0 mg/kg groups, partial responders were among the patients with the lowest normalized peripheral clonal expansion, particularly in CD8+ T cells. At doses of 0.1 to 3.0 mg/kg, clonal expansion of both CD4+ and CD8+ blood T cells was observed from baseline to week 6.

Looking up the germline V gene (reference sequence) yields CDR1 LNHDA and CDR2 SQIVND. The CDR3 sequence holds 15 residues, the cysteine and phenylalanine included. The CDR3 DNA has 45 bases and is translated from base 1. Here V drops 3 bases and J drops 7 bases, and the junction holds 9 bases not matched to any gene. Genomic DNA was isolated from the sorted cells so that the TCRbeta CDR3 region could be sequenced. TCRbeta CDR3 regions were sequenced using the immunoSEQ Assay. As stored in TCRdb, this immuneACCESS dataset retains in-frame rearrangements with V and J assigned. A fraction of the clones does not appear; measured against another copy, unresolved V genes explain less than half of the discrepancy, and the remainder lacks a known reason. Within this sample are under 100,000 clones, with 90% to 95% of them counted one time only. The ten largest clones represent 2.6% of the sample. Patients with a history of autoimmune disease or receiving systemic immunosuppression were excluded from the trial. In every dose cohort, peripheral blood was drawn for TCR sequencing at baseline, cycle 4 day 1, and cycle 7 day 1. Samples came from an open-label, multicenter, first-in-human phase I dose-escalation trial of ivuxolimab. Adults with locally advanced or metastatic melanoma, renal cell, hepatocellular, or head and neck squamous cell carcinoma were enrolled in the trial. Before TCR sequencing, CD4+ and CD8+ T cells were separately sorted from peripheral blood.

As for this clone: Its antigen target is currently unknown. The sample holds no much larger clone one base away, and base qualities are not on file.

The receptor chain draws on TRBV19 and TRBJ1-5; the central 7 bases match TRBD1. The receptor was isolated from an adult with an advanced solid tumor such as melanoma, head and neck, liver or kidney cancer. Material: CD4+ or CD8+ T cells sorted from blood, obtained in a trial of the OX40 agonist ivuxolimab. The CDR3 protein: CASSMGRGRGQPQHF. Read as DNA, the sequence is TGTGCCAGTAGTATGGGGAGGGGGCGAGGGCAGCCCCAGCATTTT.